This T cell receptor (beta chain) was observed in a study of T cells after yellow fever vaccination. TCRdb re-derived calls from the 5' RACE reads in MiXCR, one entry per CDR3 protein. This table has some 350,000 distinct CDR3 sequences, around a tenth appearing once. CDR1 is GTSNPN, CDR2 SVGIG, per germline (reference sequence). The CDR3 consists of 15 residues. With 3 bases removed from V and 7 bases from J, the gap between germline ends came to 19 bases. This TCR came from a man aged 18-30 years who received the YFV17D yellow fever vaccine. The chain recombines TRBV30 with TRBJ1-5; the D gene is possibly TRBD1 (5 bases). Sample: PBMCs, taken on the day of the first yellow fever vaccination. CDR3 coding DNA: TGTGCCTGGAGAGTCCCCCAGGGAACAACGCAGCCCCAGCATTTT. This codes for CAWRVPQGTTQPQHF.